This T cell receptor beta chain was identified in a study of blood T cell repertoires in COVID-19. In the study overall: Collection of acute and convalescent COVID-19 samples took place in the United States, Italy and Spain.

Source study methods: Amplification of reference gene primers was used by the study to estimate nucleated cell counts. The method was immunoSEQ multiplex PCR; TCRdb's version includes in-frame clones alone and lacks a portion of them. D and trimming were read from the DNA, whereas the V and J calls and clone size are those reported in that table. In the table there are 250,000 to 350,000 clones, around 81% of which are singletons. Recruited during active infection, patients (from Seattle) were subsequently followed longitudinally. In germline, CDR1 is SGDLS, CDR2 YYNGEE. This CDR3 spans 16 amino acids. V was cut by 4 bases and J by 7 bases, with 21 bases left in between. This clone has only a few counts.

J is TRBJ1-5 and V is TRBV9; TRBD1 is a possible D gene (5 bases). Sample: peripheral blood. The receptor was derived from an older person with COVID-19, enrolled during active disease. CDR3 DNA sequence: TGTGCCAGCAGCCCCCATGGGACTGATTGGGACCAGCCCCAGCATTTT. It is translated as CASSPHGTDWDQPQHF.